This entry lists 28 T cell receptor beta chains sequenced from one sample in a study of tissue T cells after allogeneic stem cell transplantation. Profiling relied on immunoSEQ multiplex PCR, and the TCRdb table lists in-frame clones only, not all of them. The sample lists some 47,000 clones; around 72% were seen once. The material sequenced was sorted cells pooled from one or two spleens. All receptors derive from a pool of C57BL/6 mice in good health.

The sample holds a few counts of this clone. Gene names are mouse gene names. The read ends 1 residue early relative to the CDR3; the germline J gene fills the gap. V usage is TRBV13-3 and J usage is TRBJ2-7, with 7 nucleotides matching TRBD2. Unmatched junction bases numbered 7, after V lost 0 bases and J lost 7 bases. The CDR3 is 14 amino acids. Germline CDR1 reads NNHDY; CDR2 reads SYVADS. Here the CDR3 reads CASSDALWGVEQYF. The CDR3 bases that were read are TGTGCCAGCAGTGATGCATTGTGGGGGGTAGAACAGTAC.

In the case of this clone: Each gene name is a mouse one. With the read ending 1 residue before the CDR3 end, the germline J gene is used to fill in that end. The chain employs TRBV2 and TRBJ2-5, with no clear D. CDR1 is LGHNA, CDR2 YSYQKL, per germline. The V gene lost 0 bases and the J gene lost 6 bases, with 4 bases spanning the gap. This CDR3 has 12 amino acids. The CDR3 sequence is CASSQDRDTQYF. Partial CDR3 DNA: TGTGCCAGCAGCCAAGACAGGGACACCCAGTAC.

As to this clone: Any gene name here is a mouse gene name. The read terminates 1 residue before the CDR3 end, so the remaining end is supplied by the germline J gene. The identical CDR3 is also encoded by other nucleotide sequences in the sample. The chain is built from TRBV13-2 and TRBJ2-7; TRBD1 aligns across 10 bases. The CDR3 has 13 residues. Losses at the gene ends were 3 bases for V and 4 bases for J; bases not matched to a gene: 1. Germline V gives CDR1 NNHNN, CDR2 SYGAGS (reference sequence). CDR3 DNA, as far as it was read: TGTGCCAGCGGTGGGACAGGGGGGTATGAACAGTAC. Its protein product is CASGGTGGYEQY. The whole CDR3 sequence is CASGGTGGYEQYF.

In this sample, this clone turned up a few times. Any gene name here is a mouse gene name. The read finishes 1 residue shy of the CDR3 end, and the germline J gene is used to complete it. The rearrangement uses TRBV13-3 and TRBJ2-7, with unresolved D. Germline CDR1 NNHDY, CDR2 SYVADS. The CDR3 runs to 12 residues. Trimming removed 1 base from V and 4 bases from J, with 6 bases in between. CDR3 loop: CASSDRQYEQYF. The part of the CDR3 DNA that was read is TGTGCCAGCAGTGATAGGCAATATGAACAGTAC.

Of note for this clone: Gene names follow the mouse nomenclature. The sequenced part of the CDR3 DNA is TGTGCCAGCAGCAGGACTGGGGTGGGAGACACCCAGTAC. Encoded protein: CASSRTGVGDTQY. The full CDR3 protein reads CASSRTGVGDTQYF. V gene TRBV3 combines with J gene TRBJ2-5, with TRBD2 identical over 9 bases. The CDR3 goes on 1 residue after the read ends, and that part is filled in from the germline J gene. The J segment lost 5 bases and the V segment lost 5 bases, leaving 5 bases of the junction unmatched. The CDR3 is 14 amino acids. Per germline, CDR1 SNHLY and CDR2 FYNGKV (reference sequence).

Comment on this clone: All gene names here are mouse names. The read ends 1 residue early relative to the CDR3; the germline J gene fills the gap. The chain couples TRBV12-2 to TRBJ2-7, with D perhaps matching TRBD1 (7 bases). The CDR3 sequence is 14 residues long. Germline V CDR1 and CDR2: SGHLS, HYDKME. Trimming pared 1 base from V and 1 base from J, leaving 10 bases between. The DNA read from the CDR3 is TGTGCCAGCTCTCTTTCAGGGGGGTCCTATGAACAGTAC. Its translation is CASSLSGGSYEQY. The entire CDR3 sequence reads CASSLSGGSYEQYF.

As regards this clone: Genes and germline come from the mouse. The read falls 1 residue short of the CDR3 end, and the missing part is taken from the germline J gene. This chain connects TRBV19 to TRBJ2-2; TRBD2 matches at 10 bases. V lost 5 bases and J lost 0; bases outside the gene matches: 1. The CDR3 spans 15 residues. Per the germline V gene, CDR1 is FNHDT and CDR2 is SITEND (reference sequence). CDR3 DNA, as far as it was read: TGTGCCAGCAGAGACTGGGGGGCAAACACCGGGCAGCTCTAC. Its protein product is CASRDWGANTGQLY. The whole CDR3 is CASRDWGANTGQLYF.

This clone was seen a handful of times. These gene names are mouse names. The read halts 1 residue ahead of the CDR3 end, with the missing end drawn from the germline J gene. This rearrangement joins TRBV12-2 to TRBJ2-7; 9 nucleotides match TRBD1. The V and J ends lost 2 bases and 4 bases, in that order; junction bases with no gene match: 5. Per germline, CDR1 SGHLS and CDR2 HYDKME. CDR3 length equals 14 residues. The part of the CDR3 DNA that was read is TGTGCCAGCTCTCCAGGACAGGGGCGGTATGAACAGTAC. Translating gives CASSPGQGRYEQY. The full CDR3 is CASSPGQGRYEQYF.

Concerning this clone: Genes and germline are mouse. The read ends 1 residue shy of where the CDR3 ends; the end is completed using the germline J gene. This chain links TRBV12-1 with TRBJ2-4; D is uncertain. Trimming took off 4 bases at V and 0 bases at J, with 7 bases between the two ends. Per germline, CDR1 SGHSN and CDR2 HYEKVE. This CDR3 comprises 13 residues. CDR3 sequence reads: CASSHRSQNTLYF. The sequenced part of the CDR3 DNA is TGTGCCAGCTCCCATCGTAGTCAAAACACCTTGTAC. Drawing the rest from reference TRBV12-1 and TRBJ2-4, the complete variable domain is DSGVVQSPRHIIKEKGGRSVLTCIPISGHSNVVWYQQTLGKELKFLIQHYEKVERDKGFLPSRFSVQQFDDYHSEMNMSALELEDSAMYFCASSHRSQNTLYFGAGTRLSVL.

There are a few counts of this clone. These gene names are mouse names. Sequencing ends 1 residue short of the CDR3 end; the germline J gene provides the rest. The rearrangement uses TRBV13-1 and TRBJ2-1; D is unclear. CDR3 length equals 12 residues. Germline assignment: CDR1 NSHNY and CDR2 SYGAGN. Deletions cut 0 bases from V and 3 bases from J, with 1 base between. The CDR3 DNA, read in part, is TGTGCCAGCAGTGATGGCTATGCTGAGCAGTTC. Translated, it gives CASSDGYAEQF. The full CDR3 is CASSDGYAEQFF.

As to this clone: The gene names here belong to mouse. The read gets to within 1 residue of the CDR3 end, and the germline J gene fills in the rest. This chain joins TRBV13-1 and TRBJ1-3; TRBD1 matches at 8 bases. The V and J ends lost 3 bases and 1 base, in that order; junction bases with no gene match: 3. Per the germline V gene, CDR1 is NSHNY and CDR2 is SYGAGN. This CDR3 spans 15 amino acids. CDR3 sequence reads: CASSGDRGSGNTLYF. Partial CDR3 DNA: TGTGCCAGCAGTGGTGACAGGGGATCTGGAAATACGCTCTAT.

On this clone: Each gene name is a mouse one. The sequenced fragment ends 1 residue before the CDR3 boundary, so the rest is inferred from the germline J gene. The V and J genes are TRBV16 and TRBJ1-1; the match to TRBD1 covers 7 bases. Germline CDR1 and CDR2: SGHSA and FRNQAP. CDR3 length: 15 amino acids. Trimming at V came to 1 base and at J to 0 bases, leaving 2 bases not matched to a gene. The CDR3: CASSLGGGPNTEVFF. The DNA read from the CDR3 is TGTGCAAGCAGCTTAGGAGGGGGCCCAAACACAGAAGTCTTC.

In this sample, this clone turned up a few times. The genes and germline here are from mouse. The DNA ends 1 residue before the CDR3 does, and the rest of the CDR3 is filled in from the germline J gene. This sequence joins TRBV2 and TRBJ2-7; D is perhaps TRBD2 (5 bases). This CDR3 is 15 amino acids long. Trimming stripped 0 bases from V and 0 bases from J, with 9 bases between. CDR1 and CDR2 (germline): LGHNA, YSYQKL. CDR3 loop: CASSQDGWDSYEQYF. CDR3 DNA, as far as it was read: TGTGCCAGCAGCCAAGATGGCTGGGACTCCTATGAACAGTAC.

About this clone itself: Genes here carry mouse names. The sequenced part of the CDR3 DNA is TGTGCCAGCCGGACAGGGTATAATTCGCCCCTCTAC. Translation gives CASRTGYNSPLY. The entire CDR3 protein reads CASRTGYNSPLYF. The chain employs TRBV12-2 and TRBJ1-6; 8 positions agree with TRBD1. Coverage ceases 1 residue before the CDR3 finishes, and the germline J gene fills in the end. TRBJ1-6 is filed as an ORF, its function uncertain. The CDR3 spans 13 residues. Germline loops: CDR1 SGHLS, CDR2 HYDKME. Losses at the gene ends were 6 bases for V and 4 bases for J; bases not matched to a gene: 1.

Comments on this clone: Each gene name is a mouse one. Read sequence stops 1 residue before the CDR3 end, and the germline J gene provides the missing end. The rearrangement joins TRBV15 to TRBJ1-2, with D uncertain. V was shortened by 1 base and J by 0 bases, with 6 bases between the two germline ends. This CDR3 has 14 residues. Germline-derived CDR1 and CDR2 are SGHND and FRSKSL. Partial CDR3 DNA: TGTGCCAGCAGTTTAGACAGCTCAAACTCCGACTACACC. Translation gives CASSLDSSNSDYT. The CDR3 reads in full as CASSLDSSNSDYTF.

Notes on this clone: Mouse germline and gene names are used. The read gets to within 1 residue of the CDR3 end, and the germline J gene fills in the rest. The chain combines TRBV16 with TRBJ1-5, with D possibly TRBD1 on 5 matching bases. The V and J ends lost 5 bases and 2 bases respectively, with 10 bases between them. This CDR3 has 14 amino acids. CDR1 is SGHSA, CDR2 FRNQAP, per germline. The CDR3 spells CASSPPGHNQAPLF. CDR3 DNA (partial): TGTGCAAGCAGCCCTCCGGGACACAACCAGGCTCCGCTT.

Concerning this clone: The gene names given are mouse names. The sequenced fragment ends 1 residue before the CDR3 boundary, so the rest is inferred from the germline J gene. The genes are TRBV4 and TRBJ2-1; 10 bases agree with TRBD2. Germline V gives CDR1 LGHDT, CDR2 YNNKQL (reference sequence). This CDR3 comprises 16 residues. V shed 5 bases, J shed 0 bases, and the junction held 4 bases outside the gene matches. Partial CDR3 DNA: TGTGCCAGCAGCCGACTGGGGGGCTTTAACTATGCTGAGCAGTTC. It codes for CASSRLGGFNYAEQF. The complete CDR3 sequence is CASSRLGGFNYAEQFF.

This clone was seen just once. The genes are named according to mouse. With the read ending 1 residue before the CDR3 end, the germline J gene is used to fill in that end. J is TRBJ2-1 and V is TRBV4, with 10 bases aligning to TRBD2. Per the germline V gene, CDR1 is LGHDT and CDR2 is YNNKQL (reference sequence). The CDR3 consists of 15 residues. V shed 4 bases and J 3 bases; nucleotides not matched to a gene: 3. CDR3 bases read: TGTGCCAGCAGCTCCGACTGGGGGGCCTATGCTGAGCAGTTC. Its protein product is CASSSDWGAYAEQF. The full CDR3 protein reads CASSSDWGAYAEQFF.

In regard to this clone: Germline and genes: mouse. This CDR3 is CASSDGLGVQNTLYF. The CDR3 DNA, read in part, is TGTGCCAGCAGTGATGGACTGGGGGTTCAAAACACCTTGTAC. J is TRBJ2-4 and V is TRBV13-1; 9 bases are shared with TRBD2. The CDR3 end lies 1 residue beyond the end of the read and is filled in from the germline J gene. The CDR3 sequence is 15 residues long. The trim removed 0 bases at V and 2 bases at J, leaving 1 base unmatched. The germline V gene has CDR1 NSHNY and CDR2 SYGAGN.

Concerning this clone: The listed genes are named as in mouse. Read sequence stops 1 residue before the CDR3 end, and the germline J gene provides the missing end. The chain combines TRBV5 with TRBJ1-1; 7 bases match TRBD1. Trimming at V came to 1 base and at J to 4 bases, leaving 3 bases not matched to a gene. This CDR3 is 14 amino acids long. Germline CDR1 LGHNA, CDR2 YNLKQL (reference sequence). The CDR3 DNA, read in part, is TGTGCCAGCAGCCAAGTAAGGGGGCCCACAGAAGTCTTC. Encoded protein: CASSQVRGPTEVF. The CDR3 reads in full as CASSQVRGPTEVFF.

Only one count was recorded for this clone. The genes are named according to mouse. The read gets to within 1 residue of the CDR3 end, and the germline J gene fills in the rest. The rearrangement links TRBV4 to TRBJ1-4, with TRBD1 matching over 12 bases. V gave up 4 bases and J gave up 2 bases; unmatched junction bases: 2. The V gene's germline CDR1 is LGHDT and CDR2 YNNKQL (reference sequence). The CDR3 sequence is 16 residues long. CDR3 residues: CASSWGTGGSNERLFF. The DNA read from the CDR3 is TGTGCCAGCAGCTGGGGGACAGGGGGCTCCAACGAAAGATTATTT.

In the case of this clone: Genes and germline are mouse. The read ends 1 residue shy of where the CDR3 ends; the end is completed using the germline J gene. V is TRBV3 and J is TRBJ2-7, with D unresolved. The CDR3 loop spans 12 amino acids. Trimming took 4 bases from V and 4 from J, leaving 8 bases between them. Per the germline V gene, CDR1 is SNHLY and CDR2 is FYNGKV (reference sequence). The covered CDR3 bases are TGTGCCAGCAGCTCCGACATTTATGAACAGTAC. Its translation: CASSSDIYEQY. The CDR3 in full is CASSSDIYEQYF.

As to this clone: Any gene name here is a mouse gene name. With the read ending 1 residue before the CDR3 end, the germline J gene is used to fill in that end. The chain recombines TRBV19 with TRBJ2-7; D is ambiguous. Germline CDR1 is FNHDT and CDR2 is SITEND (reference sequence). The CDR3 runs to 13 residues. V was shortened by 0 bases and J by 3 bases, with 7 bases between the two germline ends. The CDR3 reads CASSIEGYYEQYF. The covered CDR3 bases are TGTGCCAGCAGTATAGAGGGATACTATGAACAGTAC.

A note on this clone: The germline gene is not matched at one end of the junction; a read error may be the cause. Genes and germline come from the mouse. The CDR3 is cut off 1 residue early in the read; its end comes from the germline J gene. The same CDR3 also results from other DNA sequences found in this sample. The chain joins TRBV13-2 to TRBJ1-5; 7 bases are a match to TRBD1. This CDR3 has 14 amino acids. Germline CDR1 and CDR2: NNHNN and SYGAGS (reference sequence). CDR3 amino acids: CASGDTGQNQAPLF. Incomplete CDR3 DNA: TGCGCCAGCGGTGATACGGGACAGAACCAGGCTCCGCTT.

As to this clone: The genes are named according to mouse. From the germline J gene comes the end of the CDR3, since the read stops 1 residue before it. The chain combines TRBV16 with TRBJ2-7; TRBD1 matches 11 bases. V was pared by 5 bases and J by 7 bases, with 4 bases of the junction left unmatched. The CDR3 has 13 residues. In germline, CDR1 is SGHSA, CDR2 FRNQAP. The part of the CDR3 DNA that was read is TGTGCAAGCAGCCCGGGACAGGGGGAAGAACAGTAC. Translation gives CASSPGQGEEQY. The CDR3 as a whole reads CASSPGQGEEQYF.

This clone was found a few times. Gene names and germline match the mouse. The read stops 1 residue short of the end of the CDR3; the missing end is completed from the germline J gene. J is TRBJ2-7 and V is TRBV13-2, with 10 bases identical to TRBD2. This CDR3 has 14 amino acids. The J segment lost 4 bases and the V segment lost 2 bases, leaving 3 bases of the junction unmatched. Germline V gene sequence: CDR1 NNHNN, CDR2 SYGAGS (reference sequence). The CDR3 sequence is CASGDGTGAYEQYF. CDR3 DNA, as far as it was read: TGTGCCAGCGGTGACGGGACTGGGGCGTATGAACAGTAC.

Regarding this clone: Gene and germline names: mouse. From the germline J gene comes the end of the CDR3, since the read stops 1 residue before it. This chain links TRBV5 with TRBJ2-5, with D perhaps TRBD1 (5 bases). Trimming shortened V by 4 bases and J by 0 bases, and 11 bases separated the two germline ends. Per the germline V gene, CDR1 is LGHNA and CDR2 is YNLKQL (reference sequence). The CDR3 has 15 amino acids. The CDR3 protein is CASSPQGVNQDTQYF. Partial CDR3 DNA: TGTGCCAGCAGCCCCCAGGGAGTTAACCAAGACACCCAGTAC.

In regard to this clone: Here the gene names and germline are mouse. Coverage ceases 1 residue before the CDR3 finishes, and the germline J gene fills in the end. The V call is TRBV26, the J call TRBJ2-1, with unresolved D. Per the germline V gene, CDR1 is KGHPV and CDR2 is FQNQEV (reference sequence). This CDR3 region has 14 residues. With 0 bases removed from V and 2 bases from J, the gap between germline ends came to 5 bases. CDR3 DNA, as far as it was read: TGTGCCAGCAGTCTGTCACAACACTATGCTGAGCAGTTC. Its protein is CASSLSQHYAEQF. The whole CDR3 is CASSLSQHYAEQFF.